One sample yielded the 17 T cell receptor beta chains listed below, sequenced in a study of T cell responses to AZD1222 COVID-19 vaccine. Produced via immunoSEQ multiplex PCR; TCRdb's table is partial and in-frame only. The sample lists 110,000 to 150,000 clones; 70% to 90% were seen once. Sequencing used peripheral blood, obtained on day 0 of AZD1222 vaccination. All receptors come from an adult in good health.

The chain joins TRBV5-1 to TRBJ2-1; 8 bases match TRBD2. Trimming at V came to 0 bases and at J to 5 bases, leaving 7 bases not matched to a gene. Germline loops: CDR1 SGHRS, CDR2 YFSETQ. There are 16 residues in the CDR3. The CDR3 region is CASSLDAGSGNNEQFF. The DNA for the CDR3 is TGCGCCAGCAGCTTGGACGCAGGTAGCGGGAACAATGAGCAGTTCTTC.

The V and J genes are TRBV10-3 and TRBJ2-1, with 8 nucleotides matching TRBD2. Germline loops: CDR1 ENHRY, CDR2 SYGVKD. Unmatched junction bases numbered 5, after V lost 8 bases and J lost 5 bases. The CDR3 is 13 residues long. CDR3 amino acids: CAIPSGRDNEQFF. The CDR3 DNA is TGTGCCATCCCGAGCGGGAGAGACAATGAGCAGTTCTTC.

The chain is built from TRBV5-1 and TRBJ1-4, with TRBD1 identical over 9 bases. Germline V CDR1 and CDR2: SGHRS, YFSETQ. CDR3 length equals 15 residues. With V trimmed by 4 bases and J by 8 bases, 9 bases remained unmatched. CDR3 sequence: CASSRQGDEYEKLFF. The CDR3 DNA reads TGCGCCAGCAGCAGACAGGGGGACGAGTACGAAAAACTGTTTTTT.

The CDR3 DNA reads as TGTGCCAGCAGCTTAGTTGGCGGGGGCACCTACGAGCAGTACTTC. Amino acids: CASSLVGGGTYEQYF. V is TRBV7-6 and J is TRBJ2-7; possible D gene TRBD2, 7 bases. This CDR3 is built from 15 residues. Trimming pared 1 base from V and 2 bases from J, leaving 12 bases between. Germline lookup yields CDR1 SGHVS and CDR2 FNYEAQ.

V and J are TRBV12-3 or TRBV12-4 and TRBJ1-3, with TRBD1 as a possible D gene (6 bases). V was shortened by 5 bases and J by 10 bases, with 15 bases between the two germline ends. This CDR3 region has 13 residues. The CDR3 sequence is CASSLGQMMTIYF. The CDR3 nucleotides read TGTGCCAGCAGTCTAGGACAGATGATGACCATATATTTT.

The rearrangement links TRBV6-5 to TRBJ2-2, with 14 bases matching TRBD2. CDR1 is MNHEY and CDR2 is SVGAGI in the germline V gene. Trimming removed 6 bases from V and 8 bases from J; junction bases left unmatched: 5. The CDR3 is made up of 15 amino acids. CDR3 protein: CASRRLAGGSGELFF. Written as DNA, the CDR3 is TGTGCCAGCAGAAGACTAGCGGGAGGGTCTGGGGAGCTGTTTTTT.

The chain couples TRBV28 to TRBJ1-4; D is possibly TRBD1 (6 bases). The germline V gene encodes CDR1 MDHEN and CDR2 SYDVKM. The CDR3 spans 16 residues. V lost 2 bases, J lost 7 bases, and 17 bases lay in between. CDR3 nucleotides: TGTGCCAGCAGTTTAGGTGGCCCTGGGGGCTCTGAAAAACTGTTTTTT. Translating it yields CASSLGGPGGSEKLFF.

V and J are TRBV6-5 and TRBJ1-3; D is undetermined. The V end was cut by 5 bases, the J end by 0 bases, with 8 bases between. The CDR3 extends over 14 amino acids. Germline loops: CDR1 MNHEY, CDR2 SVGAGI. This chain's CDR3 is CASSLGPSGNTIYF. The CDR3 DNA follows: TGTGCCAGCAGTCTAGGGCCCTCTGGAAACACCATATATTTT.

The genes are TRBV18 and TRBJ1-1; tentatively, D is TRBD1 (5 bases). The CDR3 contains 15 residues. Germline CDR1 reads KGHSH; CDR2 reads LQKENI. V was clipped by 4 bases and J by 4 bases, with 16 bases between them. The DNA of the CDR3 is TGTGCCAGCTCACGGGACGTCGGCGGGCCCACTGAAGCTTTCTTT. The encoded protein is CASSRDVGGPTEAFF. Drawing the rest from reference TRBV18 and TRBJ1-1, the complete variable domain is NAGVMQNPRHLVRRRGQEARLRCSPMKGHSHVYWYRQLPEEGLKFMVYLQKENIIDESGMPKERFSAEFPKEGPSILRIQQVVRGDSAAYFCASSRDVGGPTEAFFGQGTRLTVV.

The chain carries TRBV24-1 and TRBJ2-1; 10 bases are shared with TRBD2. With 2 bases clipped from V and 5 bases from J, the junction kept 2 bases outside the gene matches. The CDR3 runs 15 residues. Germline V lookup: CDR1 KGHDR, CDR2 SFDVKD. CDR3 DNA sequence: TGTGCCACCAGTGATTGGACTAGCGGCGACAATGAGCAGTTCTTC. Amino acid sequence: CATSDWTSGDNEQFF.

This clone was seen just once. The gene calls are TRBV5-1 and TRBJ1-2; D not certain. This CDR3 is 18 amino acids long. Trimming took 3 bases from V and 0 from J, leaving 21 bases between them. The germline CDR1 and CDR2 sequences are SGHRS and YFSETQ. CDR3 bases: TGCGCCAGCAGCTCCGATGGACGGTTAGGGAGGGCTAACTATGGCTACACCTTC. It yields the protein CASSSDGRLGRANYGYTF.

The V gene is TRBV10-1, the J gene TRBJ2-7, with D tentatively TRBD2 (7 bases). V gave up 7 bases and J gave up 9 bases, with 22 bases separating them. CDR1 and CDR2 from the germline V gene are WNHNN and SYGVQD (reference sequence). CDR3 size: 14 residues. CDR3 in amino acids: CASTSGGGAVWQYF. Written as DNA, the CDR3 is TGCGCCAGCACCTCGGGGGGCGGGGCGGTGTGGCAGTACTTC.

The V call is TRBV7-8, the J call TRBJ2-5; D is ambiguous. The length of the CDR3 is 13 residues. V was cut by 5 bases and J by 7 bases, with 14 bases left in between. Germline values: CDR1 SGHVS, CDR2 FQNEAQ. The CDR3 spells CASSPPSVGTQYF. CDR3 nucleotide sequence: TGTGCCAGCAGCCCGCCAAGCGTTGGGACCCAGTACTTC.

The V and J genes are TRBV12-3 or TRBV12-4 and TRBJ2-1, with D maybe TRBD1 (7 bases). CDR3 size: 11 residues. V was pared by 6 bases and J by 8 bases, with 8 bases between. CDR3 nucleotides: TGTGCCAGCAGCAGGGGGGATGAGCAGTTCTTC. Translating it yields CASSRGDEQFF.

The genes are TRBV5-1 and TRBJ2-2; possible D gene TRBD1, 5 bases. The V and J ends lost 0 bases and 2 bases respectively, with 8 bases between them. The CDR3 contains 15 residues. The V gene's germline CDR1 is SGHRS and CDR2 YFSETQ. The CDR3 DNA follows: TGCGCCAGCAGCTTGGTCCAGGGTAACACCGGGGAGCTGTTTTTT. This sequence encodes CASSLVQGNTGELFF.

The genes are TRBV28 and TRBJ1-5; weak D call: TRBD1 (5 bases). V dropped 8 bases and J dropped 0 bases, with 8 bases sitting between them. This CDR3 has 13 residues. CDR1 MDHEN and CDR2 SYDVKM come from the germline V gene. In DNA, the CDR3 is TGTGCCAGCCTAGGGGATAGCAATCAGCCCCAGCATTTT. Amino acids: CASLGDSNQPQHF.

The V and J genes are TRBV5-4 and TRBJ2-3; D gene uncertain. Germline lookup yields CDR1 SGHNT and CDR2 YYREEE (reference sequence). The CDR3 is 16 amino acids. Trimming shortened V by 0 bases and J by 6 bases, and 17 bases separated the two germline ends. The chain's CDR3 is CASSLAPRRTWDTQYF. In DNA form, the CDR3 reads TGTGCCAGCAGCTTGGCCCCGAGGCGCACATGGGATACGCAGTATTTT.